These 10 T cell receptor beta chains were sequenced from one sample in a study of memory CD4+ T cells and cytomegalovirus serostatus. Single viable CD3+CD4+CD8-CD45RO+ cells were sorted as the memory CD4+ T cells. The table came from immunoSEQ multiplex PCR; TCRdb's copy has only in-frame clones and leaves some out. This sample has about 41,000 clones, with about four fifths found just once. What was sequenced was memory CD4+ T cells from blood. These TCRs come from an adult in good health and CMV-seronegative.

The genes are TRBV7-9 and TRBJ2-4; D tentatively reads TRBD1 or TRBD2 (5 bases each). The CDR3 has 14 amino acids. Germline V gives CDR1 SEHNR, CDR2 FQNEAQ (reference sequence). V lost 5 bases and J lost 7, with 15 bases in between. CDR3 loop: CASSPRGVVNIQYF. In DNA form, the CDR3 reads TGTGCCAGCAGCCCTAGAGGGGTTGTGAACATTCAGTACTTC.

The rearrangement joins TRBV2 to TRBJ1-3, with 7 bases that match TRBD1. There are 16 residues in the CDR3. The germline gives CDR1 SNHLY, CDR2 FYNNEI. Trimming cost V 3 bases and J 0 bases; bases outside gene matches: 5. The CDR3 loop reads CASSETWTGSGNTIYF. CDR3 DNA sequence: TGTGCCAGCAGTGAGACCTGGACAGGCTCTGGAAACACCATATATTTT.

The chain has TRBV2 and TRBJ1-1; D unclear. The CDR3 has 13 residues. Germline V gives CDR1 SNHLY, CDR2 FYNNEI. Trimming took off 5 bases at V and 1 base at J, with 8 bases between the two ends. The CDR3 spells CASSRAENTEAFF. The DNA of the CDR3 is TGTGCCAGCAGTCGGGCGGAGAACACTGAAGCTTTCTTT.

J is TRBJ2-2 and V is TRBV18; D is possibly TRBD2 (6 bases). This CDR3 spans 15 amino acids. Germline loops: CDR1 KGHSH, CDR2 LQKENI. Trimming left V 0 bases short and J 1 base short, with 6 bases between. The CDR3 nucleotides are TGTGCCAGCTCACCACCAGCGGGGAACACCGGGGAGCTGTTTTTT. This gives the protein CASSPPAGNTGELFF.

The chain links TRBV5-4 to TRBJ1-1; 7 bases line up with TRBD1. The CDR3 runs to 14 residues. Germline CDR1 is SGHNT and CDR2 is YYREEE (reference sequence). Trimming cost V 4 bases and J 8 bases; bases outside gene matches: 11. The CDR3 coding sequence is TGTGCCAGCAGCCCTCGGACAGGAAACCAAGAAGCTTTCTTT. Translating it yields CASSPRTGNQEAFF.

As to this clone: The germline gene is not matched at one end of the junction; a read error may be the cause. The DNA for the CDR3 is TGTGCTAGCAGCGCCGCACTATTTCCAGGGTCCCTGAAAGAGACCCAGTACTTC. Its protein product is CASSAALFPGSLKETQYF. The genes are TRBV7-7 and TRBJ2-5; D possibly corresponds to TRBD1 (5 bases). Germline loops: CDR1 SSHAT, CDR2 FNYEAQ (reference sequence). The CDR3 sequence is 18 residues long.

The V gene is TRBV11-1, the J gene TRBJ2-7, with D hard to call. V was shortened by 2 bases and J by 3 bases, with 8 bases between the two germline ends. The CDR3 has 13 residues. In germline, CDR1 is SGHAT, CDR2 FQDESV (reference sequence). CDR3 residues: CASSLQVHYEQYF. DNA of the CDR3: TGTGCCAGCAGCTTACAAGTCCACTACGAGCAGTACTTC.

The chain has TRBV30 and TRBJ1-2, with D maybe TRBD1 (5 bases). Germline V gives CDR1 GTSNPN, CDR2 SVGIG (reference sequence). CDR3 length: 17 residues. V shed 3 bases and J shed 0 bases, with 20 bases lying between them. The CDR3: CAWREPGGRGANYGYTF. The CDR3 DNA sequence: TGTGCCTGGAGAGAACCCGGGGGACGAGGCGCTAACTATGGCTACACCTTC.

The chain joins TRBV7-3 to TRBJ1-2; tentatively, D is TRBD1 (5 bases). Germline V gene sequence: CDR1 SGHTA, CDR2 FQGTGA. The CDR3 runs to 12 residues. Between the trimmed V and J ends, which lost 5 bases and 7 bases, there was a span of 11 bases. The CDR3 spells CASSINQGGYTF. CDR3 coding DNA: TGTGCCAGCAGCATCAATCAGGGTGGCTACACCTTC.

The V gene is TRBV19, the J gene TRBJ1-1, with D possibly TRBD1 on 6 matching bases. The CDR3 sequence is 13 residues long. With 5 bases removed from V and 8 bases from J, the gap between germline ends came to 15 bases. Germline CDR1 and CDR2: LNHDA and SQIVND (reference sequence). CDR3 DNA: TGTGCCAGTAGTTTGGGGGCACCCTGGGAAGCTTTCTTT. It codes for CASSLGAPWEAFF. The variable domain in full, completed from reference TRBV19 and TRBJ1-1, reads DGGITQSPKYLFRKEGQNVTLSCEQNLNHDAMYWYRQDPGQGLRLIYYSQIVNDFQKGDIAEGYSVSREKKESFPLTVTSAQKNPTAFYLCASSLGAPWEAFFGQGTRLTVV.